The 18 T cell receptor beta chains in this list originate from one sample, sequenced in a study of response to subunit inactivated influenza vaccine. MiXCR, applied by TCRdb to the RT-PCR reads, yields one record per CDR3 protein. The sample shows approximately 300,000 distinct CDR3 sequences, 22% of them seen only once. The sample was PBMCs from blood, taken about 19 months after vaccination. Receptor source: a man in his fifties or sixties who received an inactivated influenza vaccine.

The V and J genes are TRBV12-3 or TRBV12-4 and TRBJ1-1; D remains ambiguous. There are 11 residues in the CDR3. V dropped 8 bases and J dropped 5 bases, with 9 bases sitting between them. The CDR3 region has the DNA TGTGCCAGCCTCGCGGGTACTGAAGCTTTCTTT. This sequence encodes CASLAGTEAFF.

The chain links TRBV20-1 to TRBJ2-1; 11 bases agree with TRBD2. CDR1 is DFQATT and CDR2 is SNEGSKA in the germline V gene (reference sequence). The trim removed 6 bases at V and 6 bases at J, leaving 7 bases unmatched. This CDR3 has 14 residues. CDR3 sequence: CSAPRSGGANEQFF. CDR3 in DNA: TGCAGTGCCCCGCGTAGCGGGGGGGCCAATGAGCAGTTCTTC.

In DNA, the CDR3 is TGTGCCAGCAGTTATTCAGCCGCAGGGGCCTCCTACGAGCAGTACTTC. Residues: CASSYSAAGASYEQYF. The chain joins TRBV6-5 to TRBJ2-7, with D possibly TRBD1 on 6 matching bases. With 3 bases removed from V and 0 bases from J, the gap between germline ends came to 15 bases. The CDR3 has 16 residues. CDR1 MNHEY and CDR2 SVGAGI come from the germline V gene.

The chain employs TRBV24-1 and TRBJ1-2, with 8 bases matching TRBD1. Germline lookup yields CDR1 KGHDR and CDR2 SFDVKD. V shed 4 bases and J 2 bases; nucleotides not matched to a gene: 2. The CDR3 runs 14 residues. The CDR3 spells CATSERTGNYGYTF. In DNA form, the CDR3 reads TGTGCCACCAGTGAAAGGACAGGGAACTATGGCTACACCTTC.

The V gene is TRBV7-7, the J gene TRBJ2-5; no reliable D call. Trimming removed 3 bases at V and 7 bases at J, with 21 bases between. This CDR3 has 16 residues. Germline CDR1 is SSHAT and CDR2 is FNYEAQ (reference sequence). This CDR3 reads CASSLDIAFTGWTQYF. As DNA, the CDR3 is TGTGCCAGCAGCTTGGATATAGCCTTCACCGGATGGACCCAGTACTTC.

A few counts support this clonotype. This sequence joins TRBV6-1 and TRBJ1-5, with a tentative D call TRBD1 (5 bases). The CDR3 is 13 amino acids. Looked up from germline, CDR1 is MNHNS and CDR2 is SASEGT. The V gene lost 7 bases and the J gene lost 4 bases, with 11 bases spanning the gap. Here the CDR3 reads CASTTDKNQPQHF. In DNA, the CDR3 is TGTGCCAGCACCACGGACAAAAATCAGCCCCAGCATTTT.

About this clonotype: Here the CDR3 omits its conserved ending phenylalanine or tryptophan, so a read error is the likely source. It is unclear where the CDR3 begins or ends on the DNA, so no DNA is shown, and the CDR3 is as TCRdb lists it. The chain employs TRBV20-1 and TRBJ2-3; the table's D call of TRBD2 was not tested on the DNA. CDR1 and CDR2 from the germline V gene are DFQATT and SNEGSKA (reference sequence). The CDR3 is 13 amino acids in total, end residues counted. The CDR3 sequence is CSARDPGLAGYLV.

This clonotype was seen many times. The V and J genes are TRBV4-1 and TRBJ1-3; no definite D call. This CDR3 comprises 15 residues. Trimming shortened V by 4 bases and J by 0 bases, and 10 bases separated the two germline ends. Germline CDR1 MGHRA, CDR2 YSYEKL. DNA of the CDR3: TGCGCCAGCAGCCTAACCGTGGACTCTGGAAACACCATATATTTT. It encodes CASSLTVDSGNTIYF.

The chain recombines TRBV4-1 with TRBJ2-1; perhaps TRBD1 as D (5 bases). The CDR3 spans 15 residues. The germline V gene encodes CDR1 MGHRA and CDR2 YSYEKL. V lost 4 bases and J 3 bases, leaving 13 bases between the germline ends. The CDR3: CASSRLDRYYNEQFF. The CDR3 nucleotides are TGCGCCAGCAGCCGCCTCGACAGATACTACAATGAGCAGTTCTTC.

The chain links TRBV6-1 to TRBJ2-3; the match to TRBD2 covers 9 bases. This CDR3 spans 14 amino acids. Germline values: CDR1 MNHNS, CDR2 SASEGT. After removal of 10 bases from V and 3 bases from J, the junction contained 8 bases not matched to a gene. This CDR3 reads CATQALAGTDTQYF. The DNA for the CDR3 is TGTGCCACCCAGGCGCTAGCGGGGACAGATACGCAGTATTTT.

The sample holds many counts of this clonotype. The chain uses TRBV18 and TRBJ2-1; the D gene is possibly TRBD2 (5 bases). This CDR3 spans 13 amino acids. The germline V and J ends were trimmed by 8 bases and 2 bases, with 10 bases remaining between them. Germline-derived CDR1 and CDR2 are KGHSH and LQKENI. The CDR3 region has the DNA TGTGCCAGCAGCCCCGGGGCCTACAATGAGCAGTTCTTC. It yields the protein CASSPGAYNEQFF.

The CDR3 DNA follows: TGCAGTGCTAGTATGTGGGAGAGGGGCCACAATGAGCAGTTCTTC. Residues: CSASMWERGHNEQFF. The rearrangement uses TRBV20-1 and TRBJ2-1, with D perhaps given as TRBD1 or TRBD2 (5 bases each). Germline CDR1 and CDR2: DFQATT and SNEGSKA (reference sequence). The CDR3 contains 15 residues. Trimming pared 3 bases from V and 5 bases from J, leaving 17 bases between.

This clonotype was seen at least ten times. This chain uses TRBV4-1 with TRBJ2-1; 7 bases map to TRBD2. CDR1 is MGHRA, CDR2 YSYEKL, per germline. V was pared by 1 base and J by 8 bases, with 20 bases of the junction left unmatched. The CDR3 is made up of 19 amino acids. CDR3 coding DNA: TGCGCCAGCAGCCAAGGCCTCCAGTTGACGGGGGGACTTCGGGATGAGCAGTTCTTC. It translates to CASSQGLQLTGGLRDEQFF.

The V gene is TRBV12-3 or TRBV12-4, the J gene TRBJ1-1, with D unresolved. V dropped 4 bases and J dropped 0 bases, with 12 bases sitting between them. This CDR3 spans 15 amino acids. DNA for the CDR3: TGTGCCAGCAGTTCAGGTCCGCAGCTGAACACTGAAGCTTTCTTT. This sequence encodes CASSSGPQLNTEAFF.

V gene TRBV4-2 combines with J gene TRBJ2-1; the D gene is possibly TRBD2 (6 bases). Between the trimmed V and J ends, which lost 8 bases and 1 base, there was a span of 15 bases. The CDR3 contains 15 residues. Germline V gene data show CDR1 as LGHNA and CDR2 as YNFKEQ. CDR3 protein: CASAVRDQSYNEQFF. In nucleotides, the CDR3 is TGTGCCAGCGCAGTGCGGGACCAGTCCTACAATGAGCAGTTCTTC.

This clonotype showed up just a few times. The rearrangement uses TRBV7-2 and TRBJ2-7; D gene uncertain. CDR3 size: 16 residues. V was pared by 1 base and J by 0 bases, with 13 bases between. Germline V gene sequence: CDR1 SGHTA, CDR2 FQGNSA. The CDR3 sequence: CASSLVRSPGSYEQYF. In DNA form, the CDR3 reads TGTGCCAGCAGCTTAGTTCGTTCCCCGGGCTCCTACGAGCAGTACTTC.

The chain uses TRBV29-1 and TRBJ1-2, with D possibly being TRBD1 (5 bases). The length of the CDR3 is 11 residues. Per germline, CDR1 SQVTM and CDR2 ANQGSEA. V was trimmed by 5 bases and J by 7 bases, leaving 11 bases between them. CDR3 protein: CSVQGASGYTF. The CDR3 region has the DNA TGCAGCGTTCAAGGGGCTTCTGGCTACACCTTC.

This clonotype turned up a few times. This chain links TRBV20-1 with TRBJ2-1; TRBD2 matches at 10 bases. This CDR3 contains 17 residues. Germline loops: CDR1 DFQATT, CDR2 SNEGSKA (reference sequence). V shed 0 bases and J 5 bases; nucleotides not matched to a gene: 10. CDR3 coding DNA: TGCAGTGCTAGAGATCAAATGGCTAGCGGGAGTAACAATGAGCAGTTCTTC. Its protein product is CSARDQMASGSNNEQFF.